This record covers a single TCR beta chain. Its antigen is still unknown. This specimen comes from a study of T cells expressing NK-cell markers. Study in general: Repertoire data for TCR beta were derived from sorted T cells (CD3+CD56+NKG2C+, CD3+CD56+NKG2C- and CD3+CD56-NKG2C+). Study-wide points: Researchers report these clonotypes also headed the CD3+CD56-NKG2C+ fraction in a handful of donors.

From its re-call of the 5' RACE reads, TCRdb lists each CDR3 protein once, without DNA. The sample holds about 550,000 distinct CDR3 sequences. This clonotype originated in a man aged 18 to 29 in good health. The source material was blood T cells: a sorted CD56 or NKG2C T cell subset, CD4+ or CD8+ T cells, or bulk PBMC T cells (not recorded which).

This CDR3 reads CASSLWAGQAANSPLHF. The chain links TRBV28 to TRBJ1-6; TCRdb outputs TRBD1, but without DNA this stays unchecked. This CDR3 has 17 residues. From germline, CDR1 is MDHEN and CDR2 SYDVKM.